These T cell receptor beta chains were read from a single sample in a study of T cells in Graves' hyperthyroidism and ophthalmopathy. TCRdb reanalysed the multiplex PCR reads using MiXCR and keeps one entry per CDR3 protein. The sample comprises 600,000 to 650,000 distinct CDR3 sequences, about 20% of which are singletons, and under 35% rests with the top ten. The sequencing input was blood. The receptors derive from a man aged 25-45 years with Graves' ophthalmopathy. Both conserved end residues are trimmed from each CDR3. A D gene is named only where the DNA matches it firmly.

D gene	J gene	V gene	CDR3 protein
TRBD1	TRBJ2-7	TRBV27	ASSVGQGSEQY
-	TRBJ2-1	TRBV10-3	AISESRTTTANEQF
-	TRBJ2-7	TRBV12-5	ASGLRTYALYEQY
TRBD2	TRBJ2-3	TRBV15	ATSRVIAGDGTQY
TRBD2	TRBJ2-7	TRBV30	AFGTSGYEQY
TRBD1	TRBJ2-3	TRBV29-1	SAGQGDTDTQY
TRBD2	TRBJ2-5	TRBV5-6	ASSLAAGLETQY
TRBD2	TRBJ2-5	TRBV9	ASSPGSLAGGETQY
-	TRBJ2-5	TRBV7-9	ASSLAILTEHQETQY
TRBD1	TRBJ1-2	TRBV10-3	AGTGGVDGNYGYT
-	TRBJ2-5	TRBV20-1	SARRDLHQETQY
-	TRBJ1-1	TRBV30	ALEGPKETEAF
TRBD1	TRBJ2-7	TRBV2	ASSEALKQGTYEQY
-	TRBJ1-1	TRBV6-1	ASSQGHAPTEAF
-	TRBJ1-1	TRBV28	ASSFSGGAANTEAF
-	TRBJ1-2	TRBV29-1	SVEVRGQGYT
-	TRBJ2-2	TRBV30	AWNLLEGIDTGELF
-	TRBJ2-5	TRBV30	AWSVLWETQY
-	TRBJ2-7	TRBV20-1	SARVRGYEQY
TRBD2	TRBJ2-1	TRBV7-9	ASSLWAGVQTNEQF
-	TRBJ1-1	TRBV7-9	ASSLDRIKAF
-	TRBJ1-5	TRBV9	ASSVQQPQH
-	TRBJ2-1	TRBV5-1	ASSLTGQEGNEQF
-	TRBJ2-2	TRBV7-2	ASSLAGRAFLYTGELF
-	TRBJ1-1	TRBV29-1	SVEANSLMNTEAF